This is a list of T cell receptor beta chains from one sample in a study of blood T cell dynamics during melanoma immunotherapy. Produced via immunoSEQ multiplex PCR; TCRdb's table is partial and in-frame only. Of some 8,200 clones in the sample, 88% were seen once. The source material was blood, sampled from a patient treated with checkpoint blockade. These receptors all stem from a human donor with melanoma. CDR3s include the opening cysteine and the closing phenylalanine or tryptophan. The order of the fields is V gene, clone size, J gene, D gene, CDR3 protein, CDR3 DNA. A D gene is named only where the DNA matches it firmly. Some rows have no size entry. The others give once, few or many, or a class for an expanded clone.

TRBV19	few	TRBJ1-1	.	CASSIDLTGSGQKAFF	TGTGCCAGTAGTATAGATCTGACGGGCAGCGGACAAAAAGCTTTCTTT
TRBV7-9	.	TRBJ2-7	TRBD1	CASSYGTGRDEQYF	TGTGCCAGCAGCTACGGGACAGGGCGGGACGAGCAGTACTTC
TRBV2	once	TRBJ2-7	.	CASKEMGLAYYEQYF	TGTGCCAGCAAGGAGATGGGCTTAGCCTACTACGAGCAGTACTTC
TRBV23-1	.	TRBJ1-4	.	CASSQGQSATNEKLFF	TGCGCCAGCAGTCAGGGACAAAGTGCAACTAATGAAAAACTGTTTTTT
TRBV5-1	.	TRBJ1-2	.	CASRLTQGYTF	TGCGCCAGCAGGCTGACTCAGGGCTACACCTTC
TRBV27	.	TRBJ1-6	TRBD1	CASGLTGGGEVSPLHF	TGTGCCAGCGGGCTCACAGGGGGCGGCGAAGTTTCACCCCTCCACTTT
TRBV15	.	TRBJ1-4	TRBD1	CATSATGGSGEKLFF	TGTGCCACCAGCGCGACAGGGGGCAGCGGTGAAAAACTGTTTTTT
TRBV9	.	TRBJ1-2	.	CASSANRDGYTF	TGTGCCAGCAGCGCGAACAGGGACGGCTACACCTTC
TRBV4-2	.	TRBJ2-2	.	CASSQDMGGELFF	TGTGCCAGCAGCCAAGACATGGGCGGGGAGCTGTTTTTT
TRBV13	.	TRBJ2-1	TRBD2	CASSPLGSGGIYSVRDEQFF	TGTGCCAGCAGCCCCTTGGGGAGCGGGGGAATCTATTCGGTTAGGGATGAGCAGTTCTTC
TRBV27	.	TRBJ1-6	.	CASSFKGGGSPLHF	TGTGCCAGCAGTTTCAAAGGGGGAGGCTCACCCCTCCACTTT
TRBV27	.	TRBJ1-2	TRBD1	CASSLSTGGNYGYTF	TGTGCCAGCAGTTTATCGACAGGGGGCAACTATGGCTACACCTTC
TRBV4-1	.	TRBJ1-4	.	CASRPYGQTNEKLFF	TGCGCCAGCAGACCCTATGGACAGACCAATGAAAAACTGTTTTTT
TRBV5-6	.	TRBJ2-7	.	CASSGPRDRAYEQYF	TGTGCCAGCAGCGGACCCAGGGATCGGGCCTACGAGCAGTACTTC
TRBV4-1	few	TRBJ1-5	.	CASSQDRRGSNQPQHF	TGCGCCAGCAGCCAAGATCGACGGGGAAGCAATCAGCCCCAGCATTTT
TRBV18	.	TRBJ2-7	.	CASSPPGVGIYEQYF	TGTGCCAGCTCACCACCGGGAGTAGGAATCTACGAGCAGTACTTC
TRBV4-1	.	TRBJ2-1	TRBD1	CASSVPTGVSGNEQFF	TGCGCCAGCAGCGTCCCGACAGGGGTGTCAGGCAATGAGCAGTTCTTC
TRBV9	.	TRBJ1-3	.	CASSVAPGYTIYF	TGTGCCAGCAGCGTAGCTCCAGGGTACACCATATATTTT
TRBV9	few	TRBJ1-3	.	CASSLGGGNTIYF	TGTGCCAGCAGCCTAGGAGGCGGAAACACCATATATTTT
TRBV5-8	.	TRBJ1-4	.	CASSLVRNEKLFF	TGTGCCAGCAGCTTGGTGAGAAATGAAAAACTGTTTTTT
TRBV19	.	TRBJ1-1	.	CASSIGYVGNTEAFF	TGTGCCAGTAGTATTGGTTACGTGGGGAACACTGAAGCTTTCTTT
TRBV5-8	once	TRBJ2-7	TRBD1	CASSLWTGVYEQYF	TGTGCCAGCAGCCTTTGGACAGGCGTATACGAGCAGTACTTC
TRBV6-1	.	TRBJ1-2	.	CASSETTAYGYTF	TGTGCCAGCAGTGAAACGACAGCCTATGGCTACACCTTC
TRBV15	.	TRBJ2-7	.	CATSRVGGAPTYEQYF	TGTGCCACCAGCAGAGTAGGGGGGGCCCCAACCTACGAGCAGTACTTC
TRBV9	.	TRBJ1-2	.	CASSVQTLGGGYTF	TGTGCCAGCAGCGTACAGACTTTGGGGGGTGGCTACACCTTC
TRBV2	.	TRBJ2-1	.	CASNLMGAWEQFF	TGTGCCAGCAACCTTATGGGGGCGTGGGAGCAGTTCTTC
TRBV7-9	.	TRBJ1-5	.	CASSPSVDRPQHF	TGTGCCAGCAGCCCCAGTGTGGATCGGCCCCAGCATTTT
TRBV29-1	.	TRBJ1-2	TRBD1	CSVAGQGYGYTF	TGCAGCGTTGCCGGACAGGGCTATGGCTACACCTTC
TRBV28	.	TRBJ1-2	.	CASSSYSVEGYGYTF	TGTGCCAGCAGTTCCTACAGTGTCGAGGGTTATGGCTACACCTTC
TRBV10-3	.	TRBJ1-5	.	CAISEQKGLNQPQHF	TGTGCCATCAGTGAGCAGAAAGGGCTGAATCAGCCCCAGCATTTT
TRBV15	.	TRBJ1-5	.	CATSRLGRGPQHF	TGTGCCACCAGCAGATTGGGGAGAGGGCCCCAGCATTTT